This T cell receptor beta chain is from a study of a mutant IDH1 vaccine in newly diagnosed glioma. Study context: Patients got their first vaccination 4-6 weeks after radiotherapy alone, or with temozolomide cycles.

Only in-frame clones appear in the TCRdb table, and some are missing; sequencing was by immunoSEQ multiplex PCR. The sample includes about 32,000 clones, 78% of them seen just once. The time point: week 11, during vaccination. Doses of 300 ug of mutant IDH1 20-mer peptide were given with topical imiquimod. Germline V lookup: CDR1 MGHRA, CDR2 YSYEKL. V was pared by 3 bases and J by 3 bases, with 4 bases of the junction left unmatched. There are 15 residues in the CDR3. On this clone itself: Its antigen is not identified.

The J gene is TRBJ1-1, the V gene TRBV4-1, with 10 bases aligning to TRBD1. The sequenced sample was PBMCs, obtained from a glioma patient whose treatment included an IDH1 peptide vaccine. The receptor comes from a man aged 25 to 40 with glioma. CDR3 sequence (DNA): TGCGCCAGCAGCCACCCGACAGGGGGCGACACTGAAGCTTTCTTT. Protein: CASSHPTGGDTEAFF.